Sequencing of this T cell receptor (beta chain) was carried out in a study of blood T cell repertoires in COVID-19. Overall study: Acute and convalescent COVID-19 specimens originated in the United States, Italy and Spain.

The CDR3 spans 17 residues. Deletions cut 2 bases from V and 6 bases from J, with 22 bases between. Germline CDR1 reads MDHEN; CDR2 reads SYDVKM. Clones were sequenced by immunoSEQ multiplex PCR, and TCRdb holds only the in-frame ones, with some missing. Of approximately 28,000 clones listed, 87% are singletons. The chain is built from TRBV28 and TRBJ1-2; a possible D gene is TRBD1 (5 bases). This TCR was recovered from a man aged 60 to 69 with active COVID-19. Sequenced material: peripheral blood. CDR3 DNA: TGTGCCAGCAGTTTACGGGGGGGTCTCCGTCGATTTGATGGCTACACCTTC. It is translated as CASSLRGGLRRFDGYTF.